Shown below are 28 T cell receptor beta chains from a single sample sequenced in a study of regulatory T cells in long-lasting Graves disease. Both iRepertoire HTBI primers and Arm-PCR of CDR3 regions were used to build the TCR beta libraries. TCRdb reprocessed the multiplex PCR reads with MiXCR, giving one entry per CDR3 protein. Among about 350,000 distinct CDR3 sequences listed, over 15% were seen once. This sample's time point: newly diagnosed GD, antithyroid drugs for less than 3 months. After RNA was extracted from PBMCs, the TCR library was made from it. The data were also submitted as part of a second study, on T cells in Graves' hyperthyroidism and ophthalmopathy.

The sequencing here drew on peripheral blood mononuclear cells (PBMCs), taken at new diagnosis, from a patient treated with antithyroid drugs. These receptors were obtained from a man in his forties with Graves disease.

This clonotype was seen a few times. The chain links TRBV9 to TRBJ2-3; D possibly corresponds to TRBD1 (6 bases). Trimming took 0 bases from V and 2 from J, leaving 10 bases between them. Germline-derived CDR1 and CDR2 are SGDLS and YYNGEE. The CDR3 length is 15 residues. The CDR3 DNA follows: TGTGCCAGCAGCGTAGCAGGGGCCCCCACAGATACGCAGTATTTT. It codes for CASSVAGAPTDTQYF.

Worth noting for this clonotype: This may be a read error: a much more frequent sequence differs by one nucleotide. The chain has TRBV5-1 and TRBJ1-2; 9 positions agree with TRBD1. V lost 4 bases and J lost 8; bases outside the gene matches: 6. The CDR3 sequence is 13 residues long. Germline assignment: CDR1 SGHRS and CDR2 YFSETQ. CDR3 DNA sequence: TGCGCCAGCAGCCTGGGACAGGGAAGCGGCTACACCTTC. Protein product: CASSLGQGSGYTF.

The table lists this clonotype with a few counts. V gene TRBV30 combines with J gene TRBJ2-2; D may correspond to TRBD1 or TRBD2 (5 bases each). V was shortened by 6 bases and J by 4 bases, with 15 bases between the two germline ends. The CDR3 contains 14 residues. Germline assignment: CDR1 GTSNPN and CDR2 SVGIG (reference sequence). For the CDR3, the DNA is TGTGCCTGCTCGGAGAGGGGTGTCACCGGGGAGCTGTTTTTT. Translating it yields CACSERGVTGELFF.

This clonotype appeared many times. This chain links TRBV9 with TRBJ2-1; 7 bases are a match to TRBD1. The V and J ends lost 3 bases and 6 bases, in that order; junction bases with no gene match: 6. The CDR3 sequence is 14 residues long. The germline gives CDR1 SGDLS, CDR2 YYNGEE. The CDR3, as DNA: TGTGCCAGCAGCGCCTGGACAGGCGGCAATGAGCAGTTCTTC. Translation: CASSAWTGGNEQFF.

The genes are TRBV4-1 and TRBJ2-1; possibly TRBD2 for D (5 bases). Germline CDR1 and CDR2: MGHRA and YSYEKL. V gave up 4 bases and J gave up 7 bases, with 17 bases separating them. The CDR3 totals 15 residues. CDR3 DNA: TGCGCCAGCAGCCGGATCGCGGGCGCTTTGAATGAGCAGTTCTTC. Its translation: CASSRIAGALNEQFF.

This clonotype was seen ten or more times. This chain connects TRBV7-2 to TRBJ2-3; perhaps TRBD2 as D (6 bases). Trimming pared 2 bases from V and 4 bases from J, leaving 7 bases between. Germline CDR1 and CDR2: SGHTA and FQGNSA. CDR3 length: 13 amino acids. CDR3 amino acids: CASSLRRADTQYF. CDR3 DNA: TGTGCCAGCAGCTTAAGGAGGGCAGATACGCAGTATTTT.

This clonotype was detected many times. The chain joins TRBV5-1 to TRBJ1-1; no definite D call. This CDR3 comprises 13 residues. V shed 5 bases and J shed 0 bases, with 8 bases lying between them. Germline V CDR1 and CDR2: SGHRS, YFSETQ. Here the CDR3 reads CASREPMNTEAFF. The CDR3 DNA reads as TGCGCCAGCAGGGAGCCCATGAACACTGAAGCTTTCTTT.

This clonotype was seen ten or more times. DNA of the CDR3: TGTGCCAGCAGCCCAGGGGGATTCTACGAGCAGTACTTC. Amino acid sequence: CASSPGGFYEQYF. This sequence joins TRBV28 and TRBJ2-7; TRBD1 agrees at 7 bases. The length of the CDR3 is 13 residues. The V gene end was trimmed by 6 bases and the J gene end by 3 bases; junction bases not matched to a gene: 5. Germline CDR1 is MDHEN and CDR2 is SYDVKM.

This clonotype showed up many times. This chain joins TRBV27 and TRBJ1-6; D might be TRBD1 (6 bases). CDR3 length: 14 residues. Trimming stripped 4 bases from V and 8 bases from J, with 12 bases between. Germline assignment: CDR1 MNHEY and CDR2 SMNVEV (reference sequence). CDR3 protein: CASSSPYRDSPLHF. The CDR3 bases are TGTGCCAGCAGTTCCCCTTACAGGGATTCACCCCTCCACTTT.

This clonotype was counted a few times. The chain carries TRBV5-1 and TRBJ2-4; D may be TRBD1 or TRBD2 (5 bases each). CDR3 length: 15 residues. CDR1 is SGHRS, CDR2 YFSETQ, per germline. Deletions cut 0 bases from V and 6 bases from J, with 13 bases between. CDR3 sequence reads: CASSLVGESGNIQYF. The CDR3 DNA is TGCGCCAGCAGCTTGGTGGGGGAGTCTGGAAACATTCAGTACTTC.

There are many counts of this clonotype. CDR3: CAWSGAGSWANSPLHF. CDR3 sequence (DNA): TGTGCCTGGAGTGGGGCAGGGTCGTGGGCAAATTCACCCCTCCACTTT. This chain joins TRBV30 and TRBJ1-6; D perhaps matches TRBD1 (5 bases). This CDR3 region has 16 residues. Trimming removed 1 base at V and 7 bases at J, with 17 bases between. Germline CDR1 and CDR2: GTSNPN and SVGIG (reference sequence).

This clonotype occurred many times. The chain recombines TRBV11-2 with TRBJ2-7; D may be TRBD1 or TRBD2 (5 bases each). The germline V gene encodes CDR1 SGHAT and CDR2 FQNNGV. The CDR3 is made up of 13 amino acids. Between the trimmed V and J ends, which lost 5 bases and 9 bases, there was a span of 17 bases. This CDR3 is CASSVSGTHVQYF. The CDR3 region has the DNA TGTGCCAGCAGCGTCTCCGGGACCCACGTGCAGTACTTC.

This clonotype was seen more than once but under ten times. The chain recombines TRBV9 with TRBJ2-5; 11 bases line up with TRBD1. The CDR3 runs 14 residues. The germline gives CDR1 SGDLS, CDR2 YYNGEE. Germline trimming cut 2 bases from V and 4 bases from J; bases unmatched to any gene: 1. The CDR3 coding sequence is TGTGCCAGCAGCGTGGGACAGGGGGGAGAGACCCAGTACTTC. This codes for CASSVGQGGETQYF.

The sample holds many counts of this clonotype. The rearrangement uses TRBV6-2 or TRBV6-3 and TRBJ2-7; either TRBD1 or TRBD2 may fit D (5 bases each). V lost 2 bases and J lost 6, with 11 bases in between. In germline, CDR1 is MNHEY, CDR2 SVGEGT. The CDR3 runs 13 residues. The CDR3 is CASSYGGRFEQYF. For the CDR3, the DNA is TGTGCCAGCAGTTACGGGGGTCGGTTCGAGCAGTACTTC.

This clonotype was observed many times. The V call is TRBV28, the J call TRBJ2-7; D is unresolved. Deletions cut 10 bases from V and 0 bases from J, with 7 bases between. The CDR3 runs to 11 residues. Germline V gene lookup returns CDR1 MDHEN and CDR2 SYDVKM. CDR3 protein: CATYSSYEQYF. CDR3 coding DNA: TGTGCCACCTACAGCTCCTACGAGCAGTACTTC.

The rearrangement joins TRBV5-1 to TRBJ2-5; D possibly corresponds to TRBD2 (5 bases). This CDR3 has 12 amino acids. The germline V gene has CDR1 SGHRS and CDR2 YFSETQ. V lost 8 bases and J lost 4, with 12 bases in between. For the CDR3, the DNA is TGCGCCAGGAAACGACGGGGAGAGACCCAGTACTTC. Translated, it gives CARKRRGETQYF.

This chain joins TRBV5-1 and TRBJ2-2, with D perhaps given as TRBD1 or TRBD2 (6 bases each). The CDR3 consists of 18 residues. V was clipped by 5 bases and J by 0 bases, with 20 bases between them. The germline V gene has CDR1 SGHRS and CDR2 YFSETQ. The CDR3 nucleotides are TGCGCCAGCAGAAGAGGTACCTCGGGGGCTACGAACACCGGGGAGCTGTTTTTT. It is translated as CASRRGTSGATNTGELFF.

This clonotype has a count of ten or more. This chain connects TRBV15 to TRBJ1-1; 7 bases match TRBD1. The CDR3 covers 14 residues. The ends lost 5 bases at V and 3 bases at J; junction bases unmatched: 6. The germline gives CDR1 LNHNV, CDR2 YYDKDF (reference sequence). CDR3 in amino acids: CATSGNRGYTEAFF. CDR3 DNA sequence: TGTGCCACCAGCGGTAACAGGGGCTACACTGAAGCTTTCTTT.

This clonotype was detected a few times. Written as DNA, the CDR3 is TGTGCCATCAAGGGACAGGCACTATCTGAAGCTTTCTTT. This gives the protein CAIKGQALSEAFF. This chain connects TRBV10-3 to TRBJ1-1; 8 nucleotides agree with TRBD1. The ends lost 7 bases at V and 6 bases at J; junction bases unmatched: 7. The germline V gene has CDR1 ENHRY and CDR2 SYGVKD. The CDR3 extends over 13 amino acids.

This clonotype was recorded at least ten times. This rearrangement joins TRBV15 to TRBJ2-2, with D uncertain. Germline-derived CDR1 and CDR2 are LNHNV and YYDKDF (reference sequence). The CDR3 runs 14 residues. Trimming took 0 bases from V and 6 from J, leaving 8 bases between them. CDR3 in amino acids: CATSRDRVPGELFF. DNA for the CDR3: TGTGCCACCAGCAGAGATCGAGTTCCCGGGGAGCTGTTTTTT.

This clonotype was picked up one time. This may arise from a read error, as a much more abundant clone is one base away. The chain is built from TRBV20-1 and TRBJ2-2, with 10 nucleotides matching TRBD2. CDR1 and CDR2 (germline): DFQATT, SNEGSKA (reference sequence). CDR3 length: 15 residues. The chain's CDR3 is CRASGLAAIPGELFF. The CDR3 coding sequence is TGCAGGGCTAGCGGACTAGCGGCCATCCCCGGGGAGCTGTTTTTT.

The V gene is TRBV7-9, the J gene TRBJ2-1; D perhaps matches TRBD1 (6 bases). The germline V gene has CDR1 SEHNR and CDR2 FQNEAQ (reference sequence). CDR3 length: 16 residues. The V end was cut by 0 bases, the J end by 0 bases, with 9 bases between. CDR3 region: CASSLAGTPSYNEQFF. The DNA of the CDR3 is TGTGCCAGCAGCTTAGCCGGGACACCCTCCTACAATGAGCAGTTCTTC.

The chain combines TRBV6-5 with TRBJ2-2; TRBD1 is a possible D gene (6 bases). Trimming shortened V by 0 bases and J by 3 bases, and 11 bases separated the two germline ends. The CDR3 sequence is 16 residues long. CDR1 MNHEY and CDR2 SVGAGI come from the germline V gene. CDR3 residues: CASSYSQGLDTGELFF. Here the CDR3 DNA reads TGTGCCAGCAGTTACTCTCAGGGGTTGGACACCGGGGAGCTGTTTTTT.

In this sample, this clonotype turned up many times. V and J are TRBV28 and TRBJ2-1; D gene ambiguous. CDR3 size: 15 residues. CDR1 is MDHEN, CDR2 SYDVKM, per germline. V dropped 6 bases and J dropped 10 bases, with 22 bases sitting between them. CDR3 loop: CASSPRSWLWEEQFF. DNA of the CDR3: TGTGCCAGCAGCCCGAGGTCTTGGTTATGGGAAGAGCAGTTCTTC.

This clonotype was seen at least ten times. The V and J genes are TRBV7-2 and TRBJ2-3; maybe TRBD2 (5 bases). This CDR3 spans 14 amino acids. Germline CDR1 SGHTA, CDR2 FQGNSA. The V end was cut by 3 bases, the J end by 4 bases, with 11 bases between. The chain's CDR3 is CASSLSLASDTQYF. CDR3 in DNA: TGTGCCAGCAGCTTGAGCCTAGCCTCAGATACGCAGTATTTT.

This clonotype has ten or more counts. The chain couples TRBV12-3 or TRBV12-4 to TRBJ1-1; D is possibly TRBD1 (6 bases). This CDR3 is 14 amino acids long. Between the trimmed V and J ends, which lost 3 bases and 4 bases, there was a span of 12 bases. The DNA of the CDR3 is TGTGCCAGCAGTTTGGACAGAGGTGGCACTGAAGCTTTCTTT. Amino acids: CASSLDRGGTEAFF.

This clonotype has a handful of counts. The chain recombines TRBV20-1 with TRBJ1-2, with D maybe TRBD1 (5 bases). V lost 4 bases and J lost 8, with 14 bases in between. The CDR3 consists of 12 residues. Germline V gives CDR1 DFQATT, CDR2 SNEGSKA (reference sequence). The CDR3 DNA is TGCAGTGCTACATCGACAGAAAGAGGCTACACCTTC. It translates to CSATSTERGYTF.

This clonotype was seen ten or more times. The rearrangement uses TRBV5-1 and TRBJ2-3; 7 bases line up with TRBD2. Germline values: CDR1 SGHRS, CDR2 YFSETQ. This CDR3 contains 15 residues. The J segment lost 1 base and the V segment lost 2 bases, leaving 4 bases of the junction unmatched. The CDR3 nucleotides are TGCGCCAGCAGCTTAGCGGGGTGGGGCACAGATACGCAGTATTTT. It specifies CASSLAGWGTDTQYF.